These 23 T cell receptor beta chains originate from one sample sequenced in a study of metastatic and nonmetastatic thyroid tumors. With MiXCR, TCRdb reprocessed the PCR reads. Of 39,000 or so clones listed, roughly half are singletons. None of the patients had undergone any treatment ahead of thyroid surgery. The sample was tumor tissue. The receptors here all came from a male donor with papillary thyroid cancer or a benign thyroid nodule (not recorded which). Some clones in this sample may be carry-over from other donors' samples.

By share, this clone ranks as medium-sized (0.01 to 0.1%). The J gene is TRBJ2-3, the V gene TRBV6-4; D is unresolved. Between the trimmed V and J ends, which lost 8 bases and 0 bases, there was a span of 15 bases. CDR1 and CDR2 (germline): MRHNA, SNTAGT. The CDR3 has 15 amino acids. The CDR3 DNA reads as TGTGCCAGCGCCGATGGGCCGGCTAGCACAGATACGCAGTATTTT. Translation gives CASADGPASTDTQYF.

The CDR3 nucleotides read TGTGCCTGGAGTGTTGGGGGGAATTCCGGGGAGCTGTTTTTT. It translates to CAWSVGGNSGELFF. This chain connects TRBV30 to TRBJ2-2, with D maybe TRBD2 (6 bases). V was pared by 0 bases and J by 6 bases, with 11 bases between. Germline CDR1 reads GTSNPN; CDR2 reads SVGIG (reference sequence). The CDR3 is 14 residues long.

The chain joins TRBV4-1 to TRBJ2-1; the D gene is possibly TRBD2 (6 bases). V lost 0 bases and J lost 7, with 13 bases in between. Germline assignment: CDR1 MGHRA and CDR2 YSYEKL. This CDR3 comprises 15 residues. The CDR3 spells CASSQDTGEGNEQFF. The DNA for the CDR3 is TGCGCCAGCAGCCAAGATACGGGAGAAGGGAATGAGCAGTTCTTC.

This clone was detected a few times. V is TRBV29-1 and J is TRBJ2-7; D unresolved. V was trimmed by 4 bases and J by 1 base, leaving 8 bases between them. There are 12 residues in the CDR3. The V gene's germline CDR1 is SQVTM and CDR2 ANQGSEA. In DNA form, the CDR3 reads TGCAGCGTTGCTTGGCAGTCCTACGAGCAGTACTTC. Amino acid sequence: CSVAWQSYEQYF.

The CDR3 spells CASSQGPSGRGNEQFF. The CDR3 DNA reads TGCGCCAGCAGCCAAGGGCCTAGCGGGAGGGGGAATGAGCAGTTCTTC. V gene TRBV4-1 combines with J gene TRBJ2-1, with 12 bases aligning to TRBD2. The V and J ends lost 1 base and 7 bases, in that order; junction bases with no gene match: 5. Germline V CDR1 and CDR2: MGHRA, YSYEKL. The CDR3 length is 16 residues.

This clone has only a few counts. J is TRBJ1-4 and V is TRBV19; D is undetermined. The CDR3 runs to 15 residues. Trimming cost V 5 bases and J 3 bases, with 13 bases left between them. In germline, CDR1 is LNHDA, CDR2 SQIVND (reference sequence). This CDR3 is CASSPRARANEKLFF. CDR3 in DNA: TGTGCCAGTAGTCCACGGGCGAGGGCTAATGAAAAACTGTTTTTT.

The chain joins TRBV9 to TRBJ1-1; D is unclear. Trimming shortened V by 0 bases and J by 5 bases, and 11 bases separated the two germline ends. Germline V lookup: CDR1 SGDLS, CDR2 YYNGEE. The CDR3 runs to 14 residues. The CDR3 region is CASSVVVSGTEAFF. The CDR3 DNA reads as TGTGCCAGCAGCGTAGTTGTATCTGGGACTGAAGCTTTCTTT.

The V call is TRBV2, the J call TRBJ1-2; the D gene is possibly TRBD1 (5 bases). The CDR3 sequence is 15 residues long. The V and J ends lost 5 bases and 3 bases respectively, with 16 bases between them. Germline CDR1 and CDR2: SNHLY and FYNNEI. The CDR3 nucleotides read TGTGCCAGCAGTCCCGGGGGGATCGCGGACTATGGCTACACCTTC. Translating gives CASSPGGIADYGYTF.

The CDR3 loop is CSASPGQGASEQYF. Written as DNA, the CDR3 is TGCAGTGCTAGTCCGGGACAGGGGGCGAGTGAGCAGTACTTC. The genes are TRBV20-1 and TRBJ2-7; TRBD1 matches 12 bases. Germline V gives CDR1 DFQATT, CDR2 SNEGSKA (reference sequence). The J segment lost 7 bases and the V segment lost 3 bases, leaving 7 bases of the junction unmatched. The CDR3 has 14 amino acids.

J is TRBJ1-2 and V is TRBV25-1; D remains ambiguous. The V end was cut by 0 bases, the J end by 7 bases, with 12 bases between. Per germline, CDR1 MGHDK and CDR2 SYGVNS. The CDR3 is 14 amino acids. The CDR3 DNA reads as TGTGCCAGCAGTGAATATAACGGGGTGTTTGGCTACACCTTC. It encodes CASSEYNGVFGYTF.

The CDR3 DNA sequence: TGTGCCAGCAGTCTGGGACAGGGATATAGCAATCAGCCCCAGCATTTT. Amino acid sequence: CASSLGQGYSNQPQHF. The chain couples TRBV12-3 or TRBV12-4 to TRBJ1-5, with TRBD1 identical over 9 bases. The CDR3 totals 16 residues. Trimming took 5 bases from V and 0 from J; bases not matched to a gene: 5.

V and J are TRBV9 and TRBJ2-1; D remains ambiguous. In germline, CDR1 is SGDLS, CDR2 YYNGEE. CDR3 size: 14 residues. V lost 2 bases to trimming and J lost 0 bases, with 6 bases between them. The CDR3 coding sequence is TGTGCCAGCAGCGTGGGGTACTCCTACAATGAGCAGTTCTTC. Translating it yields CASSVGYSYNEQFF.

This clone was detected a few times. This CDR3 reads CASSLVRDSSYEQYF. In DNA form, the CDR3 reads TGCGCCAGCAGCTTGGTCCGGGACAGTTCCTACGAGCAGTACTTC. The rearrangement uses TRBV5-1 and TRBJ2-7; 7 nucleotides agree with TRBD1. Germline assignment: CDR1 SGHRS and CDR2 YFSETQ. Losses at the gene ends were 0 bases for V and 1 base for J; bases not matched to a gene: 4. The length of the CDR3 is 15 residues.

There are many counts of this clone. J is TRBJ1-2 and V is TRBV6-1; TRBD1 matches at 7 bases. CDR1 and CDR2 (germline): MNHNS, SASEGT. V shed 4 bases, J shed 6 bases, and the junction held 5 bases outside the gene matches. The CDR3 covers 13 residues. The CDR3 spells CASSGDSWNGYTF. The DNA of the CDR3 is TGTGCCAGCAGTGGGGACAGTTGGAATGGCTACACCTTC.

This clone was counted between two and nine times. This chain uses TRBV28 with TRBJ2-7; the match to TRBD1 covers 7 bases. Trimming took 6 bases from V and 0 from J; bases not matched to a gene: 8. The CDR3 sequence is 15 residues long. CDR1 is MDHEN, CDR2 SYDVKM, per germline. This CDR3 is CASRKDRVSSYEQYF. CDR3 DNA: TGTGCCAGCAGAAAAGACAGGGTCAGCTCCTACGAGCAGTACTTC.

In its sample, this clone ranks as large. The chain's CDR3 is CASSDKAGEGSYEQYF. In DNA form, the CDR3 reads TGTGCCAGCAGTGACAAAGCGGGAGAGGGCTCCTACGAGCAGTACTTC. The chain recombines TRBV6-1 with TRBJ2-7; 8 bases align to TRBD2. The CDR3 loop spans 16 amino acids. V lost 3 bases, J lost 0 bases, and 7 bases stayed unmatched. The V gene's germline CDR1 is MNHNS and CDR2 SASEGT.

The chain links TRBV27 to TRBJ1-2, with D possibly matching TRBD1 (6 bases). From germline, CDR1 is MNHEY and CDR2 SMNVEV (reference sequence). Trimming removed 2 bases from V and 8 bases from J, with 15 bases in between. This CDR3 is built from 14 residues. The CDR3 loop reads CASSLAGGGRGYTF. The CDR3 nucleotides are TGTGCCAGCAGTTTAGCCGGGGGGGGGCGGGGCTACACCTTC.

This rearrangement joins TRBV11-1 to TRBJ1-1, with unresolved D. The V gene's germline CDR1 is SGHAT and CDR2 FQDESV (reference sequence). CDR3 length equals 11 residues. V was trimmed by 0 bases and J by 8 bases, leaving 4 bases between them. The CDR3 bases are TGTGCCAGCAGCTTAGCGACAGAAGCTTTCTTT. This encodes CASSLATEAFF.

This clone was found a few times. This chain uses TRBV6-1 with TRBJ1-6; 8 nucleotides match TRBD1. This CDR3 region has 14 residues. Trimming removed 6 bases from V and 7 bases from J; junction bases left unmatched: 5. Germline V gene sequence: CDR1 MNHNS, CDR2 SASEGT. The CDR3: CASRGTGVNSPLHF. The DNA for the CDR3 is TGTGCCAGCAGGGGGACAGGCGTCAATTCACCCCTCCACTTT.

The rearrangement uses TRBV14 and TRBJ2-7; 9 positions agree with TRBD1. V lost 4 bases, J lost 4 bases, and 8 bases stayed unmatched. Germline V gives CDR1 SGHDN, CDR2 FVKESK. This CDR3 has 15 residues. CDR3 sequence (DNA): TGTGCCAGCAGCCTGGGGACAGGGTCATATTACGAGCAGTACTTC. This gives the protein CASSLGTGSYYEQYF.

This sequence joins TRBV14 and TRBJ1-2; no reliable D call. Trimming pared 0 bases from V and 8 bases from J, leaving 13 bases between. The CDR3 spans 14 residues. CDR1 SGHDN and CDR2 FVKESK come from the germline V gene. The CDR3 sequence: CASSQEDGRRGYTF. For the CDR3, the DNA is TGTGCCAGCAGCCAAGAGGACGGCCGACGGGGCTACACCTTC.

The CDR3 nucleotides are TGTGCCAGCAGCTCTTATAGCGGCCCCGTCGAGCAGTACTTC. Protein product: CASSSYSGPVEQYF. The rearrangement uses TRBV7-8 and TRBJ2-7; tentative D call: TRBD2 (6 bases). Looked up from germline, CDR1 is SGHVS and CDR2 is FQNEAQ. This CDR3 spans 14 amino acids. The ends were cut back, 4 bases at V and 6 bases at J, with 16 bases in the middle.

This rearrangement joins TRBV30 to TRBJ1-5, with D possibly being TRBD1 (5 bases). The CDR3 has 14 amino acids. The germline V and J ends were trimmed by 6 bases and 6 bases, with 18 bases remaining between them. Germline V CDR1 and CDR2: GTSNPN, SVGIG (reference sequence). The CDR3 spells CACVGANGVQPQHF. Written as DNA, the CDR3 is TGTGCCTGTGTCGGGGCCAACGGGGTTCAGCCCCAGCATTTT.